This paragraph covers one T cell receptor (beta chain) sequence. The antigen is not known. Doses given second, at about 4 or about 12 weeks, were pooled. The sample is drawn from a study of T cell responses to AZD1222 COVID-19 vaccine. Clones were sequenced by immunoSEQ multiplex PCR, and TCRdb holds only the in-frame ones, with some missing. The data hold 95,000 to 100,000 clones, with about 89% observed a single time. The CDR3 has 15 residues. Germline lookup yields CDR1 MNHEY and CDR2 SVGEGT. Trimming removed 2 bases at V and 0 bases at J, with 8 bases between. General study findings and limits: Along spike, vaccine-associated CD4 TCRs were found throughout, with dominance at 160-218 and 743-854. Of the AZD1222 recipients, only five to seven were seropositive at baseline.

The TCR sequence derives from an adult who received the AZD1222 COVID-19 vaccine. This sequence joins TRBV6-2 or TRBV6-3 and TRBJ1-3; D remains unclear. Sequencing was performed on peripheral blood, taken 28 days after the second AZD1222 dose. The DNA for the CDR3 is TGTGCCAGCAGTTACAACAGCAACTCTGGAAACACCATATATTTT. This sequence encodes CASSYNSNSGNTIYF.